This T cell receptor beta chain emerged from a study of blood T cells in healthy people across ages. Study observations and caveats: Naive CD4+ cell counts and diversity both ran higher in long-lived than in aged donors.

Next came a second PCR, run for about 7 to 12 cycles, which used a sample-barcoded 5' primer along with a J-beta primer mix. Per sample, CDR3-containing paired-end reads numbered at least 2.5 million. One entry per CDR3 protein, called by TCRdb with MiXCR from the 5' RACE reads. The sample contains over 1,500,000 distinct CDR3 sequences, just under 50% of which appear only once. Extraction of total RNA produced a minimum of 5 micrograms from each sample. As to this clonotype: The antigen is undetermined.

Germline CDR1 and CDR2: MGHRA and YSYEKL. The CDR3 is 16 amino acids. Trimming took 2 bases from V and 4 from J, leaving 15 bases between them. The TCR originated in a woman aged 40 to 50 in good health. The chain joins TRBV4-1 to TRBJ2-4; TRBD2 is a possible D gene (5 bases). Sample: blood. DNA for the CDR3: TGCGCCAGCAGCCAAACGATAGCGACTGAAAAAAACATTCAGTACTTC. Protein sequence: CASSQTIATEKNIQYF.